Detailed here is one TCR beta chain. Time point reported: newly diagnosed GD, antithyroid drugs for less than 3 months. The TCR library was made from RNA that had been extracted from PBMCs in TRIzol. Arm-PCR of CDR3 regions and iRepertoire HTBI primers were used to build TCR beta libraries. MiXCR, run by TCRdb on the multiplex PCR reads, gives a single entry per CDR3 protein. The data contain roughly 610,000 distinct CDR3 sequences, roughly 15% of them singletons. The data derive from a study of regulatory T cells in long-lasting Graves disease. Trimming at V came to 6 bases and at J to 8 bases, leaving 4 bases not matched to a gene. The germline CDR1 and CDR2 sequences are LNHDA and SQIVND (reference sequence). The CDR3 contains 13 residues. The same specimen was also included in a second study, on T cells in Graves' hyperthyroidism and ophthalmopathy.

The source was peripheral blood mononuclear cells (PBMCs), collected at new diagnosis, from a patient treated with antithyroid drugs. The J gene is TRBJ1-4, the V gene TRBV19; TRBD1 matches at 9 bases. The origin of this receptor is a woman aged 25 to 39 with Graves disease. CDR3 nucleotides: TGTGCCAGTAGGGACAGGGGATTCGAAAAACTGTTTTTT. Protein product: CASRDRGFEKLFF. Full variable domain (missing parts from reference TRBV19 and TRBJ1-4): DGGITQSPKYLFRKEGQNVTLSCEQNLNHDAMYWYRQDPGQGLRLIYYSQIVNDFQKGDIAEGYSVSREKKESFPLTVTSAQKNPTAFYLCASRDRGFEKLFFGSGTQLSVL.